This T cell receptor (beta chain) is drawn from a study of T cell repertoires in ileal Crohn's disease. Study-level information: Thiopurines (11) or anti-TNF agents (more than 17) were given postoperatively to about half. At postoperative colonoscopy, neoterminal ileum biopsies were taken as M6.

CDR1 is SGHDT and CDR2 is YYEEEE in the germline V gene. The CDR3 is 16 residues long. As for time point: neoterminal ileum biopsy at postoperative endoscopy, about 6 months after surgery. Produced via immunoSEQ multiplex PCR; TCRdb's table is partial and in-frame only. The table records more than 9,500 clones, roughly four fifths of them present only once. For this clone: One end of the junction does not line up with germline, which may come from a read error.

This sequence was found in an adult with Crohn's disease. The source material was ileal tissue. The genes are TRBV5-6 and TRBJ1-4, with D possibly matching TRBD1 (6 bases). CDR3 region: CASSYSGQKHNEKLLF. CDR3 DNA: TGTGCCAGCAGTTATTCAGGACAGAAACATAATGAAAAACTGCTTTTT. Supplemented by reference TRBV5-6 and TRBJ1-4, the full variable domain reads DAGVTQSPTHLIKTRGQQVTLRCSPKSGHDTVSWYQQALGQGPQFIFQYYEEEERQRGNFPDRFSGHQFPNYSSELNVNALLLGDSALYLCASSYSGQKHNEKLLFGSGTQLSVL.